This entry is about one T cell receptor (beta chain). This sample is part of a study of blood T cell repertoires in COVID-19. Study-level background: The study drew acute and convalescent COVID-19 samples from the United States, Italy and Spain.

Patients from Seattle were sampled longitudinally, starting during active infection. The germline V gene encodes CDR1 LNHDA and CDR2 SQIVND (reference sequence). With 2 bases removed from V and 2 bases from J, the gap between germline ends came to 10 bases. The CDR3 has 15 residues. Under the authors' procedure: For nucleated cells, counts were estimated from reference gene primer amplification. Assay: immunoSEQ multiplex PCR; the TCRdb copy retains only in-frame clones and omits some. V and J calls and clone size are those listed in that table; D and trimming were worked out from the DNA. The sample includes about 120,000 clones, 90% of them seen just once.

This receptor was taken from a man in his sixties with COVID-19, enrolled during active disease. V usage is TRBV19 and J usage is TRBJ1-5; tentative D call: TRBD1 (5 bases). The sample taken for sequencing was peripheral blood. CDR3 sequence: CASSISRAGNQPQHF. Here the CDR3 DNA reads TGTGCCAGTAGTATAAGCAGGGCTGGCAATCAGCCCCAGCATTTT.